This TCR beta chain is drawn from a study of T cell responses to AZD1222 COVID-19 vaccine. As for the study in general: Pooling was applied to second doses at about 4 or about 12 weeks. Findings and limits, study-wide: The donor cohort was predominantly white British with a female majority, and clonal diversity may have been underestimated. Per reports, nearly half of all spike-specific TCRs target regions that are unmutated in variants. Repertoires were obtained only post-peak T cell response.

Germline V gene sequence: CDR1 SGHKS, CDR2 YYEKEE (reference sequence). The CDR3 contains 13 residues. V lost 2 bases and J lost 5, with 10 bases in between. Using immunoSEQ multiplex PCR, the repertoire was profiled, and TCRdb retains in-frame clones only, with some absent. The sample carries 130,000 or so clones, 93% recorded once. As regards this clone: The antigen is unknown.

This sequence originates from an adult in good health. The sequenced sample was peripheral blood, obtained on day 0 of AZD1222 vaccination. This chain connects TRBV5-5 to TRBJ1-1; weak D call: TRBD1 (6 bases). The CDR3 coding sequence is TGTGCCAGCAGCTTCGTTAGGGGGACTGAAGCTTTCTTT. Its translation: CASSFVRGTEAFF. Drawing the rest from reference TRBV5-5 and TRBJ1-1, the complete variable domain is DAGVTQSPTHLIKTRGQQVTLRCSPISGHKSVSWYQQVLGQGPQFIFQYYEKEERGRGNFPDRFSARQFPNYSSELNVNALLLGDSALYLCASSFVRGTEAFFGQGTRLTVV.